This entry lists 26 T cell receptor beta chains sequenced from one sample in a study of T-cell reconstitution after alpha-beta-depleted transplantation in children. For TCRbeta, the library was prepared with unique molecular identifiers. TCRdb recomputed calls from the PCR reads with MiXCR, one row per CDR3 protein. Of some 180,000 distinct CDR3 sequences listed, roughly 7% are singletons. The starting material was PBMCs, obtained before TCRalphabeta/CD19-depleted stem cell transplant. These receptor sequences come from a boy younger than 10 with acute lymphoblastic leukemia, due to receive a stem cell transplant.

This clonotype was recorded at least ten times. The chain has TRBV9 and TRBJ2-1; TRBD2 matches at 12 bases. The ends lost 3 bases at V and 7 bases at J; junction bases unmatched: 2. The CDR3 extends over 14 amino acids. Germline CDR1 is SGDLS and CDR2 is YYNGEE. The CDR3 DNA reads TGTGCCAGCAGCGCTGGACTAGCGGGGAATGAGCAGTTCTTC. Residues: CASSAGLAGNEQFF.

The genes are TRBV20-1 and TRBJ2-7; D uncertain. The CDR3 is made up of 11 amino acids. Germline V gives CDR1 DFQATT, CDR2 SNEGSKA (reference sequence). V gave up 7 bases and J gave up 3 bases, with 10 bases separating them. CDR3 in amino acids: CSGLQNYEQYF. The CDR3 nucleotides read TGCAGTGGACTCCAAAACTACGAGCAGTACTTC.

The chain combines TRBV29-1 with TRBJ2-7; D may be TRBD2 (6 bases). In germline, CDR1 is SQVTM, CDR2 ANQGSEA. The CDR3 is 14 amino acids. The germline V and J ends were trimmed by 3 bases and 3 bases, with 15 bases remaining between them. The CDR3 loop is CSVESRGGSYEQYF. As DNA, the CDR3 is TGCAGCGTTGAGAGTCGCGGAGGGAGCTACGAGCAGTACTTC.

This clonotype was found a few times. The genes are TRBV27 and TRBJ2-3; the D gene is possibly TRBD2 (6 bases). This CDR3 region has 16 residues. Trimming cost V 2 bases and J 2 bases, with 14 bases left between them. Germline V gene data show CDR1 as MNHEY and CDR2 as SMNVEV (reference sequence). The CDR3 DNA is TGTGCCAGCAGTTTAGGTGGGGACTCGCCCACAGATACGCAGTATTTT. Protein product: CASSLGGDSPTDTQYF.

This clonotype occurred a few times. V is TRBV6-5 and J is TRBJ1-1; possible D gene TRBD1, 5 bases. Germline loops: CDR1 MNHEY, CDR2 SVGAGI. V was cut by 2 bases and J by 6 bases, with 16 bases left in between. The CDR3 has 15 amino acids. This chain's CDR3 is CASSYMDMWGSEAFF. CDR3 in DNA: TGTGCCAGCAGTTACATGGACATGTGGGGCTCTGAAGCTTTCTTT.

In this sample, this clonotype turned up many times. The chain recombines TRBV5-1 with TRBJ2-1, with 10 bases fitting TRBD2. The germline V gene encodes CDR1 SGHRS and CDR2 YFSETQ. This CDR3 is 17 amino acids long. Trimming removed 2 bases from V and 5 bases from J; junction bases left unmatched: 10. CDR3 sequence (DNA): TGCGCCAGCAGCTTCCGTTTACTAGCGGGATTAAACAATGAGCAGTTCTTC. Its protein product is CASSFRLLAGLNNEQFF.

This clonotype was picked up a small number of times. V gene TRBV20-1 combines with J gene TRBJ1-2; 9 nucleotides align to TRBD1. The CDR3 runs to 13 residues. V shed 5 bases and J 2 bases; nucleotides not matched to a gene: 3. Looked up from germline, CDR1 is DFQATT and CDR2 is SNEGSKA (reference sequence). Written as DNA, the CDR3 is TGCAGTGCTTCGACAGGGGGGAACTATGGCTACACCTTC. It specifies CSASTGGNYGYTF.

This rearrangement joins TRBV21-1 to TRBJ2-7; TRBD2, the D gene given by the table, was not confirmed from the DNA. TRBV21-1 is labeled a pseudogene. The CDR3 is 18 amino acids. CDR3 nucleotide sequence: TGTGCCAGCCGCTTGGGTAGGTTTAGCGGGGGGGCCGCCTACGAGCAGTACTTC. It encodes CASRLGRFSGGAAYEQYF.

On this clonotype itself: Just one base apart from a much larger clone, this may be a read error. The V gene is TRBV4-3, the J gene TRBJ2-2, with TRBD2 identical over 8 bases. This CDR3 spans 18 amino acids. Trimming at V came to 4 bases and at J to 2 bases, leaving 12 bases not matched to a gene. Germline CDR1 reads LGHNA; CDR2 reads YSLEER. CDR3 sequence (DNA): TGCGCCAGCAGCCCGCTACCTATGGCGGGAGGTAACACCGGGGAGCTGTTTTTT. This gives the protein CASSPLPMAGGNTGELFF.

This clonotype was recorded at least ten times. The rearrangement links TRBV12-3 or TRBV12-4 to TRBJ2-1, with D possibly matching TRBD2 (5 bases). The CDR3 is 16 residues long. V was clipped by 3 bases and J by 4 bases, with 16 bases between them. The CDR3 reads CASSLLVRDAYNEQFF. The CDR3 nucleotides read TGTGCCAGCAGTTTGTTGGTCCGGGATGCGTACAATGAGCAGTTCTTC.

Many counts were recorded for this clonotype. This chain connects TRBV4-3 to TRBJ2-5; the D is unclear. Trimming took off 0 bases at V and 6 bases at J, with 11 bases between the two ends. Germline loops: CDR1 LGHNA, CDR2 YSLEER. This CDR3 is built from 14 residues. The CDR3 protein is CASSQDRSWQTQYF. The DNA of the CDR3 is TGCGCCAGCAGCCAAGACCGATCTTGGCAGACCCAGTACTTC.

J is TRBJ1-2 and V is TRBV10-3; no reliable D call. Per germline, CDR1 ENHRY and CDR2 SYGVKD. The V and J ends lost 3 bases and 2 bases respectively, with 16 bases between them. The CDR3 covers 16 residues. CDR3 sequence: CAISENLLSFNYGYTF. The CDR3 region has the DNA TGTGCCATCAGTGAAAATCTGTTATCTTTCAACTATGGCTACACCTTC.

Comments on this clonotype: Possible read error: a much larger clone is one base away. The V call is TRBV20-1, the J call TRBJ1-1; no clear D gene. This CDR3 has 14 residues. V dropped 2 bases and J dropped 6 bases, with 16 bases sitting between them. In germline, CDR1 is DFQATT, CDR2 SNEGSKA (reference sequence). The CDR3 region is CSARLVTFFPEAFF. The CDR3 DNA follows: TGCAGTGCTAGATTGGTGACTTTTTTCCCTGAAGCTTTCTTT.

This clonotype appeared many times. J is TRBJ2-7 and V is TRBV7-6; D is unresolved. Germline CDR1 reads SGHVS; CDR2 reads FNYEAQ. The CDR3 loop spans 15 amino acids. V dropped 5 bases and J dropped 6 bases, with 20 bases sitting between them. CDR3 residues: CASSAQALAVSEQYF. Here the CDR3 DNA reads TGTGCCAGCAGCGCTCAGGCTCTCGCGGTAAGCGAGCAGTACTTC.

This clonotype was seen a handful of times. J is TRBJ1-2 and V is TRBV28; 11 bases agree with TRBD1. Germline CDR1 reads MDHEN; CDR2 reads SYDVKM. There are 15 residues in the CDR3. Trimming cost V 5 bases and J 6 bases; bases outside gene matches: 8. CDR3 in amino acids: CASSPGTGGRDGYTF. Written as DNA, the CDR3 is TGTGCCAGCAGTCCAGGGACAGGGGGACGTGATGGCTACACCTTC.

There are many counts of this clonotype. CDR3 residues: CASSLNGAGQTYGYTF. CDR3 nucleotides: TGTGCCAGCAGTTTAAACGGTGCGGGACAGACCTATGGCTACACCTTC. This chain joins TRBV12-3 or TRBV12-4 and TRBJ1-2; 7 bases agree with TRBD1. The CDR3 covers 16 residues. V lost 2 bases and J lost 4; bases outside the gene matches: 10.

V usage is TRBV19 and J usage is TRBJ1-5; D unresolved. CDR3 length equals 15 residues. Trimming took off 5 bases at V and 3 bases at J, with 14 bases between the two ends. Germline V gene sequence: CDR1 LNHDA, CDR2 SQIVND (reference sequence). The CDR3 DNA reads TGTGCCAGTAGTCGGCCCAGAGGATCCAATCAGCCCCAGCATTTT. Its translation: CASSRPRGSNQPQHF.

This clonotype has at least ten counts. The chain couples TRBV5-4 to TRBJ2-1; D is tentatively TRBD1 or TRBD2 (5 bases each). CDR1 and CDR2 from the germline V gene are SGHNT and YYREEE (reference sequence). V was shortened by 2 bases and J by 12 bases, with 18 bases between the two germline ends. This CDR3 comprises 14 residues. In DNA form, the CDR3 reads TGTGCCAGCAGCTTCGGGCAGACCGAGAGGGGGCAGTTCTTC. Its translation is CASSFGQTERGQFF.

V gene TRBV15 combines with J gene TRBJ1-4; weak D call: TRBD1 (6 bases). Trimming pared 4 bases from V and 7 bases from J, leaving 16 bases between. This CDR3 is built from 15 residues. Germline loops: CDR1 LNHNV, CDR2 YYDKDF (reference sequence). This chain's CDR3 is CATSTHTQGGEKLFF. For the CDR3, the DNA is TGTGCCACCAGCACCCACACACAGGGTGGTGAAAAACTGTTTTTT.

This clonotype was seen at least ten times. The chain links TRBV7-8 to TRBJ2-2, with 7 bases that match TRBD1. The CDR3 runs to 15 residues. Trimming at V came to 1 base and at J to 5 bases, leaving 4 bases not matched to a gene. Per the germline V gene, CDR1 is SGHVS and CDR2 is FQNEAQ. CDR3 amino acids: CASSLETQGTGELFF. Here the CDR3 DNA reads TGTGCCAGCAGCTTAGAGACACAGGGGACCGGGGAGCTGTTTTTT.

This clonotype occurred many times. CDR3 sequence (DNA): TGTGCCATCAGTGGTGACAGGGGTCCCTACGAGCAGTACTTC. Encoded protein: CAISGDRGPYEQYF. The V call is TRBV10-3, the J call TRBJ2-7; 8 nucleotides align to TRBD1. CDR1 is ENHRY, CDR2 SYGVKD, per germline. V lost 4 bases, J lost 2 bases, and 4 bases stayed unmatched. The CDR3 has 14 amino acids.

With respect to this clonotype: A far larger clone is a single base away, which makes a read error likely. V and J are TRBV5-4 and TRBJ2-6; D unclear. CDR1 SGHNT and CDR2 YYREEE come from the germline V gene (reference sequence). The CDR3 loop spans 12 amino acids. The CDR3 spells CASSSGTNVLTF. The CDR3 DNA reads as TGTGCCAGCAGCTCTGGGACCAACGTCCTGACTTTC.

This clonotype appeared a few times. This chain uses TRBV14 with TRBJ1-1, with D unclear. Germline V gene data show CDR1 as SGHDN and CDR2 as FVKESK. The CDR3 runs 11 residues. Between the trimmed V and J ends, which lost 3 bases and 3 bases, there was a span of 2 bases. The CDR3 DNA is TGTGCCAGCAGCCAGGACACTGAAGCTTTCTTT. Its protein is CASSQDTEAFF. The full variable domain, completed using reference TRBV14 and TRBJ1-1, is EAGVTQFPSHSVIEKGQTVTLRCDPISGHDNLYWYRRVMGKEIKFLLHFVKESKQDESGMPNNRFLAERTGGTYSTLKVQPAELEDSGVYFCASSQDTEAFFGQGTRLTVV.

At least ten counts were recorded for this clonotype. The CDR3, as DNA: TGCAGTGCCCTGACAGTAAGCCCCTATAATTCACCCCTCCACTTT. This gives the protein CSALTVSPYNSPLHF. This chain connects TRBV20-1 to TRBJ1-6; D is perhaps TRBD1 (5 bases). Germline CDR1 reads DFQATT; CDR2 reads SNEGSKA (reference sequence). Trimming left V 6 bases short and J 2 bases short, with 14 bases between. This CDR3 spans 15 amino acids.

This clonotype was picked up a small number of times. V is TRBV14 and J is TRBJ1-2; 7 bases map to TRBD1. Germline V lookup: CDR1 SGHDN, CDR2 FVKESK. The CDR3 contains 16 residues. V lost 4 bases to trimming and J lost 2 bases; unmatched junction nucleotides: 10. For the CDR3, the DNA is TGTGCCAGCAGCCCACATCACAGGGGACCGAACTATGGCTACACCTTC. This gives the protein CASSPHHRGPNYGYTF.

In this sample, this clonotype turned up many times. This rearrangement joins TRBV7-9 to TRBJ2-1; weak D call: TRBD1 (6 bases). V lost 1 base and J lost 5, with 9 bases in between. The germline V gene has CDR1 SEHNR and CDR2 FQNEAQ (reference sequence). There are 14 residues in the CDR3. DNA of the CDR3: TGTGCCAGCAGCTTAGGGGACAAGGACAATGAGCAGTTCTTC. The encoded protein is CASSLGDKDNEQFF.